This TCR beta chain was observed in a study of control samples from healthy donors and cancer patients. CDR3 length: 14 residues. V was clipped by 0 bases and J by 8 bases; unmatched bases: 4. CDR1 and CDR2 (germline): SGDLS, YYNGEE. The protocol was immunoSEQ multiplex PCR, while the TCRdb copy is restricted to in-frame clones and leaves out a portion. The sample consists of approximately 100,000 clones, 80% to 95% of them appearing once. Input material: blood. The V and J genes are TRBV9 and TRBJ1-2, with TRBD1 matching over 10 bases. This receptor was identified in a human donor in good health. The donor label of this sample is uncertain. The CDR3 DNA is TGTGCCAGCAGCGTAGGGGACAGGGGTTGGGGCTACACCTTC. Its translation: CASSVGDRGWGYTF.